Shown below are 14 T cell receptor beta chains from a single sample sequenced in a study of T cell responses to AZD1222 COVID-19 vaccine. The table came from immunoSEQ multiplex PCR; TCRdb's copy has only in-frame clones and leaves some out. The data show some 86,000 clones, about nine tenths seen once. The material was peripheral blood, obtained 28 days after the second AZD1222 dose. All receptors come from an adult who received the AZD1222 COVID-19 vaccine.

The sample holds one count of this clone. The J gene is TRBJ2-5, the V gene TRBV12-5, with 10 bases fitting TRBD2. Germline CDR1 LGHNT, CDR2 FRNRAP. This CDR3 has 15 residues. The trim removed 3 bases at V and 6 bases at J, leaving 7 bases unmatched. The CDR3 protein is CASGLLSSGRQTQYF. In DNA, the CDR3 is TGTGCTAGTGGTTTATTGTCTAGCGGGAGACAGACCCAGTACTTC. Supplemented by reference TRBV12-5 and TRBJ2-5, the full variable domain reads DARVTQTPRHKVTEMGQEVTMRCQPILGHNTVFWYRQTMMQGLELLAYFRNRAPLDDSGMPKDRFSAEMPDATLATLKIQPSEPRDSAVYFCASGLLSSGRQTQYFGPGTRLLVL.

J is TRBJ2-2 and V is TRBV2, with 8 bases lining up with TRBD2. The junction had 7 bases not matched to a gene; V was cut back by 2 bases and J by 5 bases. The germline CDR1 and CDR2 sequences are SNHLY and FYNNEI. The CDR3 consists of 16 residues. CDR3 in DNA: TGTGCCAGCAGTGAAAGGGGACTAGGTCCGACCGGGGAGCTGTTTTTT. Translating it yields CASSERGLGPTGELFF. The entire variable domain, with the rest obtained from reference TRBV2 and TRBJ2-2, is as follows: EPEVTQTPSHQVTQMGQEVILRCVPISNHLYFYWYRQILGQKVEFLVSFYNNEISEKSEIFDDQFSVERPDGSNFTLKIRSTKLEDSAMYFCASSERGLGPTGELFFGEGSRLTVL.

J is TRBJ2-5 and V is TRBV7-2; TRBD2 matches 15 bases. Germline lookup yields CDR1 SGHTA and CDR2 FQGNSA. The CDR3 spans 18 residues. The J segment lost 4 bases and the V segment lost 4 bases, leaving 10 bases of the junction unmatched. The CDR3 is CASSSGLAGGLLGETQYF. CDR3 nucleotides: TGTGCCAGCAGCTCCGGACTAGCGGGAGGGCTCTTAGGAGAGACCCAGTACTTC.

This clone was counted a single time. The gene calls are TRBV7-6 and TRBJ2-3; 13 nucleotides line up with TRBD2. The CDR3 length is 17 residues. V shed 4 bases and J 6 bases; nucleotides not matched to a gene: 10. Germline assignment: CDR1 SGHVS and CDR2 FNYEAQ. CDR3 in amino acids: CASSYTSGRAGMDTQYF. The CDR3 DNA reads TGTGCCAGCAGCTACACTAGCGGGAGGGCCGGCATGGATACGCAGTATTTT.

CDR3 bases: TGTGCCAGCAGCTTAGTTGGGGGGACCCAAGAGACCCAGTACTTC. Translated, it gives CASSLVGGTQETQYF. This rearrangement joins TRBV7-3 to TRBJ2-5, with TRBD2 as a possible D gene (6 bases). Trimming removed 2 bases from V and 1 base from J, with 11 bases in between. Germline assignment: CDR1 SGHTA and CDR2 FQGTGA. The CDR3 totals 15 residues. The whole variable domain, remainder taken from reference TRBV7-3 and TRBJ2-5, is GAGVSQTPSNKVTEKGKYVELRCDPISGHTALYWYRQSLGQGPEFLIYFQGTGAADDSGLPNDRFFAVRPEGSVSTLKIQRTERGDSAVYLCASSLVGGTQETQYFGPGTRLLVL.

The chain combines TRBV18 with TRBJ2-7; D not resolved. CDR1 KGHSH and CDR2 LQKENI come from the germline V gene. The CDR3 consists of 12 residues. V gave up 3 bases and J gave up 9 bases, with 12 bases separating them. This chain's CDR3 is CASSPGAFGQYF. DNA of the CDR3: TGTGCCAGCTCACCGGGCGCATTCGGGCAGTACTTC.

V gene TRBV5-6 combines with J gene TRBJ2-1; D could derive from TRBD1 or TRBD2 (5 bases each). Germline lookup yields CDR1 SGHDT and CDR2 YYEEEE. The CDR3 extends over 14 amino acids. Trimming pared 1 base from V and 2 bases from J, leaving 7 bases between. The CDR3 nucleotides read TGTGCCAGCAGCTTGCCGGGACCCTACAATGAGCAGTTCTTC. As protein: CASSLPGPYNEQFF.

V and J are TRBV9 and TRBJ1-5; 7 bases line up with TRBD1. V lost 4 bases to trimming and J lost 7 bases; unmatched junction nucleotides: 17. The CDR3 is 17 amino acids. Germline assignment: CDR1 SGDLS and CDR2 YYNGEE. This CDR3 reads CASSSEDRTGRIQPQHF. The DNA of the CDR3 is TGTGCCAGCAGCTCCGAGGATAGGACAGGACGAATCCAGCCCCAGCATTTT.

The V gene is TRBV14, the J gene TRBJ1-1, with 8 nucleotides matching TRBD1. The trim removed 5 bases at V and 6 bases at J, leaving 8 bases unmatched. From germline, CDR1 is SGHDN and CDR2 FVKESK. The CDR3 loop spans 14 amino acids. CDR3 in amino acids: CASSSGTGGPEAFF. CDR3 in DNA: TGTGCCAGCAGCTCCGGGACAGGAGGCCCTGAAGCTTTCTTT.

This clone was detected only once. The rearrangement links TRBV19 to TRBJ1-3, with 7 nucleotides matching TRBD1. The germline V gene has CDR1 LNHDA and CDR2 SQIVND (reference sequence). This CDR3 contains 13 residues. Trimming took 6 bases from V and 2 from J; bases not matched to a gene: 1. Here the CDR3 DNA reads TGTGCCAGTAGAGGGACAGCTGGAAACACCATATATTTT. Protein product: CASRGTAGNTIYF.

The chain links TRBV6-2 or TRBV6-3 to TRBJ1-5; D is unresolved. Trimming removed 5 bases at V and 3 bases at J, with 14 bases between. Per the germline V gene, CDR1 is MNHEY and CDR2 is SVGEGT. The CDR3 runs to 15 residues. DNA of the CDR3: TGTGCCAGCAGTCCCTCGAACACCCTCAATCAGCCCCAGCATTTT. The encoded protein is CASSPSNTLNQPQHF.

This clone has only a few counts. The rearrangement uses TRBV4-3 and TRBJ2-2; 7 positions agree with TRBD1. The CDR3 covers 17 residues. From germline, CDR1 is LGHNA and CDR2 YSLEER. V was pared by 4 bases and J by 6 bases, with 14 bases of the junction left unmatched. The CDR3 loop is CASSLGAGRGLAGELFF. The CDR3 DNA is TGCGCCAGCAGCCTAGGGGCTGGCAGGGGGTTGGCCGGGGAGCTGTTTTTT.

This chain uses TRBV6-2 or TRBV6-3 with TRBJ2-1; the D gene is possibly TRBD2 (6 bases). V shed 4 bases and J shed 0 bases, with 13 bases lying between them. The CDR3 runs 16 residues. The germline V gene has CDR1 MNHEY and CDR2 SVGEGT. CDR3 amino acids: CASSSHSGSSYNEQFF. CDR3 in DNA: TGTGCCAGCAGTTCTCATAGCGGTAGCTCCTACAATGAGCAGTTCTTC.

The chain uses TRBV30 and TRBJ1-2, with 9 bases fitting TRBD1. The CDR3 is 13 residues long. V lost 3 bases and J lost 6; bases outside the gene matches: 5. Germline assignment: CDR1 GTSNPN and CDR2 SVGIG (reference sequence). The DNA for the CDR3 is TGTGCCTGGAGAGGGACAGGGAGGGATGGCTACACCTTC. Encoded protein: CAWRGTGRDGYTF.